These 6 T cell receptor beta chains came from one sample sequenced in a study of control samples from healthy donors and cancer patients. The method was immunoSEQ multiplex PCR; TCRdb's version includes in-frame clones alone and lacks a portion of them. Of about 170,000 clones listed, about 86% were seen once; the top ten hold over 4%. The source material was blood. Receptors were obtained from a young woman in good health.

The chain recombines TRBV2 with TRBJ2-5; the D gene is possibly TRBD2 (6 bases). The CDR3 spans 16 residues. The germline V gene encodes CDR1 SNHLY and CDR2 FYNNEI. Between the trimmed V and J ends, which lost 2 bases and 2 bases, there was a span of 15 bases. CDR3 DNA sequence: TGTGCCAGCAGTGAAAGGCGACTAGTGTATCAAGAGACCCAGTACTTC. It codes for CASSERRLVYQETQYF.

This rearrangement joins TRBV11-2 to TRBJ2-1; 9 positions match TRBD2. The CDR3 is 13 residues long. With 2 bases clipped from V and 10 bases from J, the junction kept 3 bases outside the gene matches. CDR1 and CDR2 (germline): SGHAT, FQNNGV. CDR3 region: CASSLSLAGEQFF. The CDR3 DNA follows: TGTGCCAGCAGCTTATCTCTAGCGGGAGAGCAGTTCTTC.

The chain is built from TRBV5-1 and TRBJ2-5; 7 nucleotides line up with TRBD2. The V gene end was trimmed by 4 bases and the J gene end by 5 bases; junction bases not matched to a gene: 11. CDR1 and CDR2 (germline): SGHRS, YFSETQ. The CDR3 contains 15 residues. The CDR3, as DNA: TGCGCCAGCAGCACGGATGGGGGGGACGGGGAGACCCAGTACTTC. This translates into CASSTDGGDGETQYF.

The chain combines TRBV21-1 with TRBJ2-1; the table's D gene call, TRBD2, was not cross checked with the DNA. TRBV21-1 is reported as a pseudogene. The CDR3 is 15 residues long. In nucleotides, the CDR3 is TGTGCCAGCATGGGGTGGCGGGGGCCCTACAATGAGCAGTTCTTC. Its translation: CASMGWRGPYNEQFF.

V is TRBV14 and J is TRBJ2-1, with D possibly TRBD2 on 6 matching bases. CDR1 is SGHDN, CDR2 FVKESK, per germline. The V end lost 4 bases, the J end lost 7 bases, and 26 bases lay between the germline ends. This CDR3 contains 18 residues. CDR3 in DNA: TGTGCCAGCAGCCCGACGATTTCACCGGGACTCCGAATAAATGAGCAGTTCTTC. This codes for CASSPTISPGLRINEQFF.

This clone was picked up one time. The rearrangement joins TRBV7-2 to TRBJ1-1; maybe TRBD1 (5 bases). V was cut by 1 base and J by 7 bases, with 10 bases left in between. Germline CDR1 and CDR2: SGHTA and FQGNSA. The CDR3 is 13 residues long. The CDR3 is CASSLGGRNEAFF. The DNA for the CDR3 is TGTGCCAGCAGCTTAGGGGGCAGGAATGAAGCTTTCTTT.